The rows below give T cell receptor beta chains drawn from one sample of a study of blood T cell repertoires in COVID-19. Profiled with immunoSEQ multiplex PCR; TCRdb holds only in-frame clones, not every one. The data show about 240,000 clones, around nine tenths seen once. The specimen was PBMCs or T cells enriched from blood (not recorded which). The source is a woman in her thirties who had recovered from COVID-19. Both conserved end residues are part of each CDR3. A D gene is named only where the DNA matches it firmly. Clone size is stated in some rows and not others, as once, few, many or a class when expanded.

v_call	j_call	clone_size	cdr3_length	d_call	cdr3_aa	cdr3_nt
TRBV5-5	TRBJ2-5	.	15	TRBD2	CASSMSGSPQETQYF	TGTGCCAGCAGTATGAGCGGGAGTCCGCAAGAGACCCAGTACTTC
TRBV29-1	TRBJ1-1	.	13	.	CSVGGRGWTEAFF	TGCAGCGTTGGTGGCAGGGGTTGGACTGAAGCTTTCTTT
TRBV7-3	TRBJ2-7	.	13	.	CASSLTDGSEQYF	TGTGCCAGCAGCTTGACCGACGGGAGCGAGCAGTACTTC
TRBV4-2	TRBJ1-2	few	15	.	CASSQETGVAYGYTF	TGTGCCAGCAGCCAAGAGACAGGAGTCGCCTATGGCTACACCTTC
TRBV6-5	TRBJ1-5	.	14	.	CASSRDRTAQPQHF	TGTGCCAGCAGCCGCGACAGAACTGCTCAGCCCCAGCATTTT
TRBV11-2	TRBJ2-7	once	17	.	CASSFQSGGVTSYEQYF	TGTGCCAGCAGCTTTCAGTCGGGCGGGGTTACTTCCTACGAGCAGTACTTC
TRBV9	TRBJ2-6	.	16	TRBD1	CASSVNRGHGANVLTF	TGTGCCAGCAGCGTTAACAGGGGGCATGGGGCCAACGTCCTGACTTTC
TRBV29-1	TRBJ1-3	.	13	.	CSVEWSAGNTIYF	TGCAGCGTTGAATGGTCAGCTGGAAACACCATATATTTT
TRBV19	TRBJ1-3	.	15	.	CASSIRQATGNTIYF	TGTGCCAGTAGTATACGACAGGCAACTGGAAACACCATATATTTT
TRBV15	TRBJ1-5	.	13	.	CATSRDMNQPQHF	TGTGCCACCAGCAGAGATATGAATCAGCCCCAGCATTTT
TRBV19	TRBJ1-5	.	17	TRBD1	CASSLDRDSYSNQPQHF	TGTGCCAGTAGTTTGGACAGGGACAGTTATAGCAATCAGCCCCAGCATTTT
TRBV5-1	TRBJ2-2	.	15	TRBD1	CASSQGQANTGELFF	TGCGCCAGCAGCCAGGGACAGGCGAACACCGGGGAGCTGTTTTTT
TRBV7-3	TRBJ1-2	.	15	TRBD1	CASSLTSGGDYGYTF	TGTGCCAGCAGCTTAACGTCAGGGGGCGACTATGGCTACACCTTC
TRBV5-1	TRBJ1-2	.	13	.	CASSETEAYGYTF	TGCGCCAGCAGCGAAACGGAGGCCTATGGCTACACCTTC
TRBV5-8	TRBJ2-5	.	11	.	CASTLEETQYF	TGTGCCAGCACCCTAGAAGAGACCCAGTACTTC
TRBV13	TRBJ2-5	.	16	TRBD2	CASSTGLAGGQETQYF	TGTGCCAGCAGCACGGGACTAGCGGGAGGCCAAGAGACCCAGTACTTC
TRBV5-1	TRBJ1-2	.	12	.	CASSSSNYGYTF	TGCGCCAGCAGCTCTAGTAACTATGGCTACACCTTC
TRBV5-1	TRBJ1-2	.	13	TRBD1	CASSWTGGDGYTF	TGCGCCAGCAGCTGGACAGGGGGCGATGGCTACACCTTC
TRBV11-3	TRBJ2-1	.	13	.	CASSSPGSHEQFF	TGTGCCAGCAGCTCCCCTGGTAGCCATGAGCAGTTCTTC
TRBV4-1	TRBJ2-3	.	19	TRBD2	CASSQEGLAGGWSKDTQYF	TGCGCCAGCAGCCAAGAGGGACTAGCGGGAGGGTGGTCTAAAGATACGCAGTATTTT
TRBV5-6	TRBJ1-1	few	14	.	CASSQGGVNTEAFF	TGTGCCAGCAGTCAGGGCGGGGTGAACACTGAAGCTTTCTTT
TRBV7-3	TRBJ1-5	.	11	.	CASKGPQPQHF	TGTGCCAGCAAGGGGCCCCAGCCCCAGCATTTT
TRBV27	TRBJ2-1	.	16	.	CASSLAGPNPYNEQFF	TGTGCCAGCAGTTTAGCGGGCCCGAATCCTTACAATGAGCAGTTCTTC
TRBV11-2	TRBJ2-7	.	18	TRBD2	CASMPGTSVTYFTYEQYF	TGTGCCAGCATGCCCGGGACTAGCGTCACTTACTTCACCTACGAGCAGTACTTC
TRBV4-1	TRBJ2-1	.	17	TRBD2	CASSPTLPAGGVNEQFF	TGCGCCAGCAGCCCTACTCTACCAGCGGGAGGTGTCAATGAGCAGTTCTTC
TRBV29-1	TRBJ1-1	.	12	.	CSVVKGLTEAFF	TGCAGCGTTGTGAAGGGGTTGACTGAAGCTTTCTTT
TRBV7-9	TRBJ2-1	.	15	TRBD2	CASGDTGLAAREQFF	TGTGCCAGCGGTGACACGGGACTAGCGGCAAGAGAGCAGTTCTTC
TRBV11-1	TRBJ2-7	.	15	TRBD2	CASSLDAGAGYEQYF	TGTGCCAGCAGCTTAGATGCGGGAGCTGGCTACGAGCAGTACTTC
TRBV5-1	TRBJ2-5	.	17	TRBD2	CASSLRREGRSQETQYF	TGCGCCAGCAGCTTGCGGCGGGAGGGCCGATCCCAAGAGACCCAGTACTTC
TRBV19	TRBJ1-1	.	10	.	CASGSTEAFF	TGTGCCAGTGGCAGCACTGAAGCTTTCTTT
TRBV28	TRBJ1-1	.	12	TRBD1	CASSLGQGEAFF	TGTGCCAGCAGTTTAGGGCAGGGGGAGGCTTTCTTT
TRBV7-2	TRBJ2-3	.	17	.	CASSLGSGPPGGDTQYF	TGTGCCAGCAGCTTAGGGTCCGGGCCTCCAGGGGGGGATACGCAGTATTTT
TRBV9	TRBJ2-1	.	15	TRBD2	CASSVGRGGRNEQFF	TGTGCCAGCAGCGTAGGCCGCGGGGGTAGGAATGAGCAGTTCTTC
TRBV28	TRBJ1-4	.	12	.	CAISATNEKLFF	TGTGCCATCTCGGCAACTAATGAAAAACTGTTTTTT
TRBV5-6	TRBJ2-1	.	14	.	CASSLAGADNEQFF	TGTGCCAGCAGCTTGGCAGGGGCGGACAATGAGCAGTTCTTC
TRBV19	TRBJ1-5	.	16	.	CASSTVGGRSNQPQHF	TGTGCCAGTAGTACGGTCGGGGGACGCAGTAATCAGCCCCAGCATTTT
TRBV29-1	TRBJ1-1	.	12	.	CSVWGGIAEAFF	TGCAGCGTTTGGGGGGGGATCGCTGAAGCTTTCTTT
TRBV7-9	TRBJ1-2	.	18	TRBD1	CASSKLRDREKVNYGYTF	TGTGCCAGCAGCAAACTCCGGGACAGGGAGAAGGTTAACTATGGCTACACCTTC
TRBV29-1	TRBJ1-1	.	13	.	CSVKQGGNTEAFF	TGCAGCGTTAAGCAGGGAGGGAACACTGAAGCTTTCTTT
TRBV7-2	TRBJ2-3	.	13	TRBD2	CASSLGREGPQYF	TGTGCCAGCAGCTTAGGGCGGGAGGGACCACAGTATTTT
TRBV28	TRBJ1-4	.	15	TRBD1	CASSADRGIREKLFF	TGTGCCAGCAGTGCCGACAGGGGGATAAGGGAAAAACTGTTTTTT
TRBV2	TRBJ1-1	.	14	TRBD1	CASSAQGAKAEAFF	TGTGCCAGCAGTGCGCAGGGGGCGAAGGCTGAAGCTTTCTTT
TRBV7-6	TRBJ2-7	.	14	TRBD2	CASSPGLAGGEQYF	TGTGCCAGCAGCCCGGGACTAGCGGGAGGCGAGCAGTACTTC
TRBV28	TRBJ1-2	.	15	TRBD1	CALSRWDRLNYGYTF	TGTGCCTTGAGCAGGTGGGACAGGCTTAACTATGGCTACACCTTC
TRBV23-1	TRBJ1-1	.	15	TRBD1	CASRWTGARGTEAFF	TGCGCCAGCAGATGGACAGGGGCCAGGGGCACTGAAGCTTTCTTT
TRBV10-3	TRBJ2-2	.	14	TRBD1	CATHLTGDTGELFF	TGTGCCACCCACCTCACAGGGGACACCGGGGAGCTGTTTTTT
TRBV5-1	TRBJ2-7	.	16	TRBD1	CASSRARDRAGYEQYF	TGCGCCAGCAGTCGCGCACGGGACAGGGCGGGATACGAGCAGTACTTC
TRBV30	TRBJ1-2	.	17	.	CAWSGGIGRGGDYGYTF	TGTGCCTGGAGTGGAGGAATCGGGCGTGGAGGGGACTATGGCTACACCTTC
TRBV5-1	TRBJ2-2	.	20	TRBD2	CASSRNLGGLAGANTGELFF	TGCGCCAGCAGCCGAAACCTGGGTGGGCTAGCGGGAGCTAACACCGGGGAGCTGTTTTTT
TRBV7-2	TRBJ1-4	.	15	.	CASSLGGQLTEKLFF	TGTGCCAGCAGCTTAGGAGGACAGCTAACGGAAAAACTGTTTTTT
TRBV2	TRBJ1-4	once	15	.	CASSERGQGREKLFF	TGTGCCAGCAGTGAACGCGGCCAGGGGCGCGAAAAACTGTTTTTT
TRBV23-1	TRBJ1-5	.	17	TRBD1	CASSQSIYRGSNQPQHF	TGCGCCAGCAGTCAATCGATATACAGGGGGAGCAATCAGCCCCAGCATTTT
TRBV2	TRBJ1-5	few	14	.	CASSERGGGQPQHF	TGTGCCAGCAGTGAACGGGGGGGCGGTCAGCCCCAGCATTTT
TRBV19	TRBJ1-4	few	15	TRBD1	CASSMRGQHNEKLFF	TGTGCCAGTAGTATGAGGGGACAGCATAATGAAAAACTGTTTTTT